These T cell receptor beta chains were read from a single sample in a study of T cells in Graves' hyperthyroidism and ophthalmopathy. MiXCR, applied by TCRdb to the multiplex PCR reads, yields one record per CDR3 protein. The sample records 300,000 to 450,000 distinct CDR3 sequences, roughly 25% being singletons. The specimen sequenced was blood. These receptors all come from a man in his forties or fifties with Graves' hyperthyroidism. CDR3s include the opening cysteine and the closing phenylalanine or tryptophan. D genes are given only for firm matches. A clone size is listed for some rows: how often the clone was seen (once, few, many), or a class if it is expanded.

TRBV5-1	TRBJ2-7	few	TRBD2	13	TGCGCCAGCAGCCCGGGACTAACCTACGAGCAGTACTTC	CASSPGLTYEQYF
TRBV28	TRBJ2-5	many	NA	15	TGTGCCAGCACTAATTACGGGGGTGTCCTAGAGACCCAGTACTTC	CASTNYGGVLETQYF
TRBV20-1	TRBJ2-3	few	NA	13	TGCAGTGCTAGCGGGACCGGCACAGATACGCAGTATTTT	CSASGTGTDTQYF
TRBV7-9	TRBJ2-1	few	TRBD2	15	TGTGCCAGCAGCTTAATTAGCGGGAGGTCCAATGAGCAGTTCTTC	CASSLISGRSNEQFF
TRBV28	TRBJ2-1	many	TRBD2	19	TGTGCCAGCAGCCCTAGCTTCGGGACCGGGGGTAGCGGGAGGAATGAGCAGTTCTTC	CASSPSFGTGGSGRNEQFF
TRBV27	TRBJ1-6	few	NA	15	TGTGCCAGCACCCTGGGGAGCTCCTATAATTCACCCCTCCACTTT	CASTLGSSYNSPLHF
TRBV20-1	TRBJ2-1	NA	NA	15	TGCAGTGCTAGAGGCGGGCTAGCGCGTAGGAATGAGCAGTTCTTC	CSARGGLARRNEQFF
TRBV11-3	TRBJ1-2	NA	NA	14	TGTGCCAGCAGCTTAGATCTGAGGGGAGATGGCTACACCTTC	CASSLDLRGDGYTF
TRBV2	TRBJ1-1	NA	NA	13	TGTGCCAGCAGTGAAGAAAGGAACACTGAAGCTTTCTTT	CASSEERNTEAFF
TRBV20-1	TRBJ2-1	NA	NA	18	TGCAGTGCTAGAGATGTAGCGGTCAGGGGGGGTTCCTACAATGAGCAGTTCTTC	CSARDVAVRGGSYNEQFF
TRBV12-3/TRBV12-4	TRBJ2-5	NA	TRBD2	14	TGTGCCAGCAGGGGGACTAGCGGCCAAGAGACCCAGTACTTC	CASRGTSGQETQYF
TRBV28	TRBJ1-1	few	NA	13	TGTGCCAGCAGTTTCCCGGGTTTTGGTGAAGCTTTCTTT	CASSFPGFGEAFF
TRBV29-1	TRBJ2-1	few	TRBD2	14	TGCAGCGTCGCACTAGCGTTAACCTACAATGAGCAGTTCTTC	CSVALALTYNEQFF
TRBV11-2	TRBJ2-3	many	TRBD2	14	TGTGCCAGCAGTCCACGGGAGGGCACAGATACGCAGTATTTT	CASSPREGTDTQYF
TRBV25-1	TRBJ1-2	NA	NA	13	TGTGCCAGCAGTCTGTTGTCCTACGGGCTCTACACCTTC	CASSLLSYGLYTF
TRBV4-1	TRBJ1-2	NA	TRBD1	15	TGCGCCAGCAGCCAAGGGACAGGGAGTTTCTTTGGCTACACCTTC	CASSQGTGSFFGYTF
TRBV20-1	TRBJ2-7	NA	TRBD2	16	TGCAGTGCTAAGAGTGTGGGGACTAGCGGGACCGACGAGCAGTACTTC	CSAKSVGTSGTDEQYF
TRBV6-6	TRBJ2-1	NA	NA	14	TGTGCCAGCAAAGGGGTCTATGCCTACAATGAGCAGTTCTTC	CASKGVYAYNEQFF
TRBV7-3	TRBJ1-1	NA	TRBD1	15	TGTGCCAGCAGCTCAGCAGGGGGCAAGAACACTGAAGCTTTCTTT	CASSSAGGKNTEAFF
TRBV11-1	TRBJ2-1	NA	NA	16	TGTGCCAGCAGCTCACACACAGGACCTCTCGGTAGTGAGCAGTTCTTC	CASSSHTGPLGSEQFF
TRBV27	TRBJ2-1	NA	NA	16	TGTGCCAGCAGTTTATATGGGGGGGGGCTCGCAAATGAGCAGTTCTTC	CASSLYGGGLANEQFF
TRBV5-1	TRBJ1-1	NA	TRBD1	15	TGCGCCAGCAGCTTGGAGAAAGGGGGCTCCCCTGAAGCTTTCTTT	CASSLEKGGSPEAFF
TRBV11-3	TRBJ2-5	many	NA	13	TGTGCCAGCAGCTGGGTACAGCAAGAGACCCAGTACTTC	CASSWVQQETQYF
TRBV5-1	TRBJ2-3	NA	TRBD1	17	TGCGCCAGCAGCCTTTATCCCGGGACAGGGGCCACAGATACGCAGTATTTT	CASSLYPGTGATDTQYF
TRBV30	TRBJ2-3	few	NA	15	TGTGCCTGGACACCGGGACAACCGCCAGCAGATACGCAGTATTTT	CAWTPGQPPADTQYF
TRBV30	TRBJ2-7	NA	TRBD1	12	TGTGCCTGGACGACAGGGGGATACGAGCAGTACTTC	CAWTTGGYEQYF
TRBV24-1	TRBJ2-2	NA	NA	13	TGTGCCACCAGTCTTGTTGACACCGGGGAGCTGTTTTTT	CATSLVDTGELFF